Each of the 21 T cell receptor beta chains below was sequenced from the same sample in a study of T-cell reconstitution after alpha-beta-depleted transplantation in children. It was with unique molecular identifiers that the TCRbeta library was prepared. Using its own MiXCR run on the PCR reads, TCRdb lists one record per CDR3 protein. The table shows about 72,000 distinct CDR3 sequences, with 7% to 8% occurring only once. Material: PBMCs from the stem cell graft donor, obtained from the stem cell graft. The receptors shown here come from a human donor who donated a stem cell graft to a child with acute lymphoblastic leukemia.

This clonotype was observed a single time. This chain uses TRBV24-1 with TRBJ2-2, with D unresolved. The CDR3 extends over 12 amino acids. Deletions cut 6 bases from V and 2 bases from J, with 3 bases between. In germline, CDR1 is KGHDR, CDR2 SFDVKD. CDR3 sequence: CATSYNTGELFF. CDR3 nucleotides: TGTGCCACCAGTTACAACACCGGGGAGCTGTTTTTT.

This clonotype came up many times. CDR3 loop: CASRSQGWAIQSSTDTQYF. DNA of the CDR3: TGTGCCAGCAGGTCACAGGGCTGGGCGATCCAATCTAGCACAGATACGCAGTATTTT. The chain couples TRBV5-6 to TRBJ2-3, with a possible D match to TRBD1 (6 bases). Trimming took off 5 bases at V and 0 bases at J, with 25 bases between the two ends. The V gene's germline CDR1 is SGHDT and CDR2 YYEEEE. There are 19 residues in the CDR3.

This clonotype came up many times. The chain joins TRBV5-1 to TRBJ2-1; 14 nucleotides agree with TRBD2. There are 15 residues in the CDR3. The germline V gene encodes CDR1 SGHRS and CDR2 YFSETQ. V trimming: 5 bases; J trimming: 7 bases; junction bases outside the gene matches: 5. CDR3: CASSWTSGGRNEQFF. CDR3 sequence (DNA): TGCGCCAGCAGTTGGACTAGCGGGGGGCGGAATGAGCAGTTCTTC.

This clonotype was recorded at least ten times. This chain connects TRBV9 to TRBJ1-1, with 7 bases that match TRBD1. The CDR3 is 15 residues long. Losses at the gene ends were 3 bases for V and 4 bases for J; bases not matched to a gene: 9. Germline CDR1 and CDR2: SGDLS and YYNGEE. In DNA, the CDR3 is TGTGCCAGCAGCGGGAAAACAGGGGATGCCACTGAAGCTTTCTTT. It translates to CASSGKTGDATEAFF.

In its sample, this clonotype was seen many times. The V gene is TRBV28, the J gene TRBJ2-7, with TRBD1 identical over 8 bases. This CDR3 region has 15 residues. V shed 6 bases and J 0 bases; nucleotides not matched to a gene: 7. Germline V gene data show CDR1 as MDHEN and CDR2 as SYDVKM. The CDR3 DNA is TGTGCCAGCAGCCTCCAGGGGGCACACTCCTACGAGCAGTACTTC. It codes for CASSLQGAHSYEQYF.

The sample holds many counts of this clonotype. The V call is TRBV7-9, the J call TRBJ2-5, with D possibly being TRBD1 (6 bases). The CDR3 is 14 residues long. V lost 5 bases to trimming and J lost 7 bases, with 17 bases between them. Germline lookup yields CDR1 SEHNR and CDR2 FQNEAQ (reference sequence). CDR3 DNA: TGTGCCAGCAGCGTTACAGGGCCTCGGGGGACCCAGTACTTC. Encoded protein: CASSVTGPRGTQYF.

This clonotype was recorded once. The CDR3 nucleotides are TGTGCCAGCAGCTTAGTCCAGACCGAAGCTTTCTTT. Its translation: CASSLVQTEAFF. This rearrangement joins TRBV7-2 to TRBJ1-1, with D unclear. The length of the CDR3 is 12 residues. V was clipped by 1 base and J by 8 bases, with 8 bases between them. Per the germline V gene, CDR1 is SGHTA and CDR2 is FQGNSA.

CDR3 residues: CASSQGRGRGDTQYF. As DNA, the CDR3 is TGTGCCAGCAGCCAAGGGCGAGGGAGAGGAGATACGCAGTATTTT. The chain uses TRBV3-1 and TRBJ2-3, with a weak D call TRBD2 (5 bases). Germline V gene data show CDR1 as LGHDT and CDR2 as YNNKEL (reference sequence). CDR3 length: 15 amino acids. Trimming took off 1 base at V and 5 bases at J, with 13 bases between the two ends.

In its sample, this clonotype was seen a few times. The chain links TRBV6-2 or TRBV6-3 to TRBJ1-2; perhaps TRBD1 as D (5 bases). Germline V gene sequence: CDR1 MNHEY, CDR2 SVGEGT. The CDR3 has 15 residues. Trimming cost V 5 bases and J 4 bases, with 17 bases left between them. As DNA, the CDR3 is TGTGCCAGCAGTCAGGGCCGACGGTCGTCCTATGGCTACACCTTC. It codes for CASSQGRRSSYGYTF.

This clonotype has a handful of counts. This chain joins TRBV2 and TRBJ1-4; no clear D. CDR1 and CDR2 (germline): SNHLY, FYNNEI. The V end lost 6 bases, the J end lost 8 bases, and 4 bases lay between the germline ends. CDR3 length equals 10 residues. CDR3 coding DNA: TGTGCCAGCAGAGTCGAAAAACTGTTTTTT. Protein product: CASRVEKLFF.

This chain uses TRBV11-2 with TRBJ1-5; perhaps TRBD1 as D (5 bases). The length of the CDR3 is 17 residues. The V end lost 5 bases, the J end lost 5 bases, and 22 bases lay between the germline ends. CDR1 and CDR2 from the germline V gene are SGHAT and FQNNGV. The CDR3 DNA is TGTGCCAGCAGCCCCAAGACCCCGGGACGGAGCGATCAGCCCCAGCATTTT. Its protein is CASSPKTPGRSDQPQHF.

This clonotype was detected ten times or more. The chain has TRBV20-1 and TRBJ2-1; D assignment may be TRBD1 or TRBD2 (5 bases each). Germline-derived CDR1 and CDR2 are DFQATT and SNEGSKA (reference sequence). This CDR3 is built from 13 residues. V was pared by 3 bases and J by 5 bases, with 11 bases between. The CDR3 nucleotides are TGCAGTGCTAGCGGGACGCTGAACAATGAGCAGTTCTTC. It specifies CSASGTLNNEQFF.

A few counts support this clonotype. V usage is TRBV7-3 and J usage is TRBJ2-3; weak D call: TRBD2 (6 bases). The CDR3 loop spans 13 amino acids. The V gene's germline CDR1 is SGHTA and CDR2 FQGTGA. V was shortened by 6 bases and J by 4 bases, with 11 bases between the two germline ends. The CDR3 nucleotides read TGTGCCAGCAGTGCGGGACTTGCAGATACGCAGTATTTT. Translating gives CASSAGLADTQYF.

This clonotype was seen ten or more times. This rearrangement joins TRBV12-3 or TRBV12-4 to TRBJ2-3, with D perhaps matching TRBD2 (5 bases). The CDR3 is 15 amino acids. V was cut by 5 bases and J by 4 bases, with 16 bases left in between. The CDR3 sequence is CASSPPGLVADTQYF. The CDR3 DNA sequence: TGTGCCAGCAGTCCGCCCGGACTCGTCGCAGATACGCAGTATTTT.

Notes on this clonotype: At one end, the junction sequence differs from germline, possibly due to a read error. As DNA, the CDR3 is TGTGCCAACAGCGTAGGTATCAATCAGCCCCAGCATTTT. As protein: CANSVGINQPQHF. The chain uses TRBV9 and TRBJ1-5; D is ambiguous. CDR1 SGDLS and CDR2 YYNGEE come from the germline V gene. This CDR3 has 13 amino acids.

This clonotype was recorded a few times. The chain couples TRBV18 to TRBJ2-7, with D unresolved. The V end lost 6 bases, the J end lost 4 bases, and 10 bases lay between the germline ends. Germline V gene sequence: CDR1 KGHSH, CDR2 LQKENI. This CDR3 contains 12 residues. The CDR3 protein is CASSTYTYEQYF. Written as DNA, the CDR3 is TGTGCCAGCTCCACCTACACTTACGAGCAGTACTTC.

This clonotype was recorded at least ten times. This sequence joins TRBV12-3 or TRBV12-4 and TRBJ1-2; D is uncertain. The V and J ends lost 7 bases and 8 bases respectively, with 11 bases between them. The CDR3 spans 11 residues. Here the CDR3 DNA reads TGTGCCAGCAAGGCAGTCGCCGGCTACACCTTC. Translation: CASKAVAGYTF.

This clonotype showed up many times. V is TRBV24-1 and J is TRBJ2-2, with TRBD2 as a possible D gene (7 bases). Germline CDR1 reads KGHDR; CDR2 reads SFDVKD. The ends were cut back, 1 base at V and 0 bases at J, with 20 bases in the middle. This CDR3 has 20 amino acids. This chain's CDR3 is CATSDFLTGGGGPNTGELFF. The CDR3 DNA sequence: TGTGCCACCAGTGATTTTCTCACCGGGGGCGGGGGCCCGAACACCGGGGAGCTGTTTTTT.

In its sample, this clonotype was seen many times. V usage is TRBV6-5 and J usage is TRBJ1-1; no firm D call. V was cut by 0 bases and J by 1 base, with 3 bases left in between. Per germline, CDR1 MNHEY and CDR2 SVGAGI. The CDR3 is made up of 13 amino acids. The CDR3 loop reads CASSYSTNTEAFF. Written as DNA, the CDR3 is TGTGCCAGCAGTTACTCTACGAACACTGAAGCTTTCTTT.

The V and J genes are TRBV7-2 and TRBJ2-3, with D perhaps TRBD1 (6 bases). Germline V lookup: CDR1 SGHTA, CDR2 FQGNSA. The V gene lost 3 bases and the J gene lost 3 bases, with 13 bases spanning the gap. The CDR3 is 15 residues long. The CDR3, as DNA: TGTGCCAGCAGCTTCACAGGGTCCAGGACAGATACGCAGTATTTT. This sequence encodes CASSFTGSRTDTQYF.

This chain uses TRBV6-1 with TRBJ2-5, with D unclear. The germline V gene encodes CDR1 MNHNS and CDR2 SASEGT. The CDR3 runs 13 residues. Trimming removed 6 bases at V and 4 bases at J, with 12 bases between. Here the CDR3 reads CASSQLDRETQYF. CDR3 in DNA: TGTGCCAGCAGCCAATTAGATCGAGAGACCCAGTACTTC.